These T cell receptor beta chains were read from a single sample in a study of T cells in Graves' hyperthyroidism and ophthalmopathy. One entry per CDR3 protein, called by TCRdb with MiXCR from the multiplex PCR reads. In the table there are around 420,000 distinct CDR3 sequences, approximately 14% of which are singletons. The specimen was blood. The receptors originated from a woman younger than 30 with Graves' hyperthyroidism. Both conserved end residues are part of each CDR3. Each record gives: D gene, J gene, clone size, V gene, CDR3 DNA, CDR3 protein. The D gene is left open where the match is weak. Clone size is shown for a subset of rows, as once, few, many or a class of expanded clone.

D gene: -; J gene: TRBJ2-1; clone size: many; V gene: TRBV28; CDR3 DNA: TGTGCCAGCAATCCGACTGGAATCCAGCAGTTCTTC; CDR3 protein: CASNPTGIQQFF
D gene: TRBD2; J gene: TRBJ2-5; clone size: few; V gene: TRBV7-2; CDR3 DNA: TGTGCCAGCACCCTACTAGCGGGGGGAACGGAGACCCAGTACTTC; CDR3 protein: CASTLLAGGTETQYF
D gene: TRBD1; J gene: TRBJ2-2; clone size: many; V gene: TRBV7-3; CDR3 DNA: TGTGCCAGCAGCCCGCACCCTTGGGACAGGGGGTCGACCGGGGAGCTGTTTTTT; CDR3 protein: CASSPHPWDRGSTGELFF
D gene: TRBD1; J gene: TRBJ1-2; clone size: many; V gene: TRBV11-2; CDR3 DNA: TGTGCCAGCAGCTTAAACGCAGGACAGGTCGGCTATGGCTACACCTTC; CDR3 protein: CASSLNAGQVGYGYTF
D gene: -; J gene: TRBJ2-3; clone size: many; V gene: TRBV2; CDR3 DNA: TGTGCCTCCGACAGACGCACAGATACGCAGTATTTT; CDR3 protein: CASDRRTDTQYF
D gene: -; J gene: TRBJ2-7; clone size: many; V gene: TRBV2; CDR3 DNA: TGTGCCAGCAATACGGACAGCTACGAGCAGTACTTC; CDR3 protein: CASNTDSYEQYF
D gene: -; J gene: TRBJ1-2; clone size: few; V gene: TRBV4-2; CDR3 DNA: TGTGCCAGCAGCCAAGATCTCCGCTATGGCTACACCTTC; CDR3 protein: CASSQDLRYGYTF
D gene: -; J gene: TRBJ2-7; clone size: many; V gene: TRBV12-3/TRBV12-4; CDR3 DNA: TGTGCCAGCAGTGGACCCCGGGACCCGAGGCCCTACGAGCAGTACTTC; CDR3 protein: CASSGPRDPRPYEQYF
D gene: -; J gene: TRBJ1-5; clone size: few; V gene: TRBV18; CDR3 DNA: TGTGCCAGCTCACCACTGGCAGGCGGGATTGGCAATCAGCCCCAGCATTTT; CDR3 protein: CASSPLAGGIGNQPQHF
D gene: -; J gene: TRBJ2-5; clone size: few; V gene: TRBV4-1; CDR3 DNA: TGCGCCAGCAGCCCCCATCCCGGGACCGAAGAGACCCAGTACTTC; CDR3 protein: CASSPHPGTEETQYF
D gene: TRBD1; J gene: TRBJ1-4; clone size: -; V gene: TRBV12-3/TRBV12-4; CDR3 DNA: TGTGCCAGCACCCCGGCGGGCAGGGGGCGCTTAATTCCTAATGAAAAACTGTTTTTT; CDR3 protein: CASTPAGRGRLIPNEKLFF
D gene: -; J gene: TRBJ2-7; clone size: -; V gene: TRBV25-1; CDR3 DNA: TGTGCCAGCAGACCAAACAGGGAGGCGTTCTACGAGCAGTACTTC; CDR3 protein: CASRPNREAFYEQYF
D gene: TRBD2; J gene: TRBJ2-1; clone size: many; V gene: TRBV2; CDR3 DNA: TGTGCCAGCAGTGATCCGGGACTAGCGGGAGGGCCGAGGTACAATGAGCAGTTCTTC; CDR3 protein: CASSDPGLAGGPRYNEQFF
D gene: -; J gene: TRBJ1-5; clone size: many; V gene: TRBV6-1; CDR3 DNA: TGTGCCAGCACCTTGGGCAGAGTCACGGCAAATCAGCCCCAGCATTTT; CDR3 protein: CASTLGRVTANQPQHF
D gene: TRBD1; J gene: TRBJ2-7; clone size: many; V gene: TRBV28; CDR3 DNA: TGTGCCAGCAGTGAAGGGGGCAAGTACGAGCAGTACTTC; CDR3 protein: CASSEGGKYEQYF
D gene: -; J gene: TRBJ1-5; clone size: many; V gene: TRBV7-2; CDR3 DNA: TGTGCCAGCAGCTTCCAGGGAGGTAGTCAGCCCCAGCATTTT; CDR3 protein: CASSFQGGSQPQHF
D gene: -; J gene: TRBJ2-5; clone size: -; V gene: TRBV7-6; CDR3 DNA: TGTGCCAGCAGACGGGGGATTCCGGGACACAAACCCGGGACCCAGTACTTC; CDR3 protein: CASRRGIPGHKPGTQYF
D gene: TRBD2; J gene: TRBJ2-5; clone size: -; V gene: TRBV4-3; CDR3 DNA: TGCGCCAGCAGCCGCACTGGACTAGCGGGGAGCCAGACCCAGTACTTC; CDR3 protein: CASSRTGLAGSQTQYF
D gene: -; J gene: TRBJ2-1; clone size: -; V gene: TRBV19; CDR3 DNA: TGTGCCAGTAGTGCTCCCCCGTCGGGGCTGGATGAGCAGTTCTTC; CDR3 protein: CASSAPPSGLDEQFF
D gene: TRBD1; J gene: TRBJ1-2; clone size: -; V gene: TRBV20-1; CDR3 DNA: TGCAGTGCTAGACCTTTGAAGGGACAGGGAGTTGGCTACACCTTC; CDR3 protein: CSARPLKGQGVGYTF
D gene: TRBD1; J gene: TRBJ1-6; clone size: few; V gene: TRBV20-1; CDR3 DNA: TGCAGTGCTAGACGGGACAGGGGGCTGTCACCCCTCCACTTT; CDR3 protein: CSARRDRGLSPLHF
D gene: -; J gene: TRBJ1-1; clone size: few; V gene: TRBV19; CDR3 DNA: TGTGCCAGTAGTGCAGGACCGGCGAGGGCTTTCTTT; CDR3 protein: CASSAGPARAFF
D gene: -; J gene: TRBJ2-5; clone size: -; V gene: TRBV7-6; CDR3 DNA: TGTGCCAGCACCCCGGGTAGCGAAGAGACCCAGTACTTC; CDR3 protein: CASTPGSEETQYF
D gene: -; J gene: TRBJ2-5; clone size: many; V gene: TRBV9; CDR3 DNA: TGTGCCAGCAGTCGAGGGCCCCAAGAGACCCAGTACTTC; CDR3 protein: CASSRGPQETQYF
D gene: TRBD1; J gene: TRBJ1-3; clone size: -; V gene: TRBV25-1; CDR3 DNA: TGTGCCAGCAGTGAGCAAGACAGGGGGCTTGGAAACACCATATATTTT; CDR3 protein: CASSEQDRGLGNTIYF
D gene: -; J gene: TRBJ1-5; clone size: -; V gene: TRBV20-1; CDR3 DNA: TGCAGTGCTAGAGCCGACCTGGACGCGGGGCTCCGTCCCCAGCATTTT; CDR3 protein: CSARADLDAGLRPQHF
D gene: -; J gene: TRBJ1-5; clone size: few; V gene: TRBV27; CDR3 DNA: TGTGCCAGCAGTTTGAGGGATGGCAATCAGCCCCAGCATTTT; CDR3 protein: CASSLRDGNQPQHF
D gene: -; J gene: TRBJ1-2; clone size: many; V gene: TRBV20-1; CDR3 DNA: TGCAGTGCTACCAGGGGATGGAGGGGCTACACCTTC; CDR3 protein: CSATRGWRGYTF
D gene: TRBD1; J gene: TRBJ2-5; clone size: -; V gene: TRBV7-9; CDR3 DNA: TGTGCCAGCAGCTTAGGGCCGGGACAGGGGGCTCAAGAGACCCAGTACTTC; CDR3 protein: CASSLGPGQGAQETQYF
D gene: TRBD2; J gene: TRBJ2-1; clone size: many; V gene: TRBV28; CDR3 DNA: TGTGCCAGCAGTTTATTCGTAGCGGGAGGTATTAATGAGCAGTTCTTC; CDR3 protein: CASSLFVAGGINEQFF
D gene: -; J gene: TRBJ2-2; clone size: -; V gene: TRBV6-1; CDR3 DNA: TGTGCCAGCACCACGGGGAACACCGGGGAGCTGTTTTTT; CDR3 protein: CASTTGNTGELFF
D gene: -; J gene: TRBJ2-2; clone size: many; V gene: TRBV11-2; CDR3 DNA: TGTGCCAGCAGCTTACCGGGACTGGTGACCGGGGAGCTGTTTTTT; CDR3 protein: CASSLPGLVTGELFF
D gene: -; J gene: TRBJ1-1; clone size: -; V gene: TRBV5-1; CDR3 DNA: TGCGCCAGCAGCTCTGAATTACGACGAGAGGTGAACACTGAAGCTTTCTTT; CDR3 protein: CASSSELRREVNTEAFF
D gene: -; J gene: TRBJ1-3; clone size: few; V gene: TRBV5-1; CDR3 DNA: TGCGCCAGCAGTCGGGCGGCCTCTGGAAACACCATATATTTT; CDR3 protein: CASSRAASGNTIYF
D gene: TRBD2; J gene: TRBJ2-3; clone size: many; V gene: TRBV18; CDR3 DNA: TGTGCCAGATCAAAGCGGGGGCCCCCAGATACGCAGTATTTT; CDR3 protein: CARSKRGPPDTQYF
D gene: -; J gene: TRBJ1-2; clone size: -; V gene: TRBV19; CDR3 DNA: TGTGCCAGTAGTATAAGGGGCAGCATAAGGAATGGCTACACCTTC; CDR3 protein: CASSIRGSIRNGYTF
D gene: -; J gene: TRBJ2-3; clone size: many; V gene: TRBV4-1; CDR3 DNA: TGCGCCAGCAGCTTAGGCAGCGTCCGCACAGATACGCAGTATTTT; CDR3 protein: CASSLGSVRTDTQYF
D gene: -; J gene: TRBJ2-3; clone size: -; V gene: TRBV27; CDR3 DNA: TGTGCCAGCAGACAAGAGTGGGGCCTTGGGTCCGTTACGCAGTATTTT; CDR3 protein: CASRQEWGLGSVTQYF
D gene: -; J gene: TRBJ2-5; clone size: -; V gene: TRBV15; CDR3 DNA: TGTGCCACCAGCAGAGAGACCTCGGCCCAGTACTTC; CDR3 protein: CATSRETSAQYF
D gene: -; J gene: TRBJ2-7; clone size: few; V gene: TRBV4-1; CDR3 DNA: TGCGCCAGCAGCCAATTTTCAGGGGTCTACGAGCAGTACTTC; CDR3 protein: CASSQFSGVYEQYF
D gene: -; J gene: TRBJ2-6; clone size: many; V gene: TRBV18; CDR3 DNA: TGTGCCAGCTCACCGCTCTCTGGGGCCAACGTCCTGACTTTC; CDR3 protein: CASSPLSGANVLTF
D gene: TRBD2; J gene: TRBJ2-3; clone size: -; V gene: TRBV6-2/TRBV6-3; CDR3 DNA: TGTGCCAGCAGTCCCCTGACGACTCTCTGGGAGGGCGGGGGGACAGATACGCAGTATTTT; CDR3 protein: CASSPLTTLWEGGGTDTQYF
D gene: -; J gene: TRBJ1-1; clone size: -; V gene: TRBV19; CDR3 DNA: TGTGCCAGTAAGAGGAGGAACACTGCAGCTGAAGCTTTCTTT; CDR3 protein: CASKRRNTAAEAFF
D gene: -; J gene: TRBJ1-1; clone size: many; V gene: TRBV2; CDR3 DNA: TGTGCCAGCGAGTACAGGGAATCGAACACTGAAGCTTTCTTT; CDR3 protein: CASEYRESNTEAFF
D gene: -; J gene: TRBJ2-2; clone size: many; V gene: TRBV7-2; CDR3 DNA: TGTGCCAGCAGCTCCACAGGGATGGACACCGGGGAGCTGTTTTTT; CDR3 protein: CASSSTGMDTGELFF